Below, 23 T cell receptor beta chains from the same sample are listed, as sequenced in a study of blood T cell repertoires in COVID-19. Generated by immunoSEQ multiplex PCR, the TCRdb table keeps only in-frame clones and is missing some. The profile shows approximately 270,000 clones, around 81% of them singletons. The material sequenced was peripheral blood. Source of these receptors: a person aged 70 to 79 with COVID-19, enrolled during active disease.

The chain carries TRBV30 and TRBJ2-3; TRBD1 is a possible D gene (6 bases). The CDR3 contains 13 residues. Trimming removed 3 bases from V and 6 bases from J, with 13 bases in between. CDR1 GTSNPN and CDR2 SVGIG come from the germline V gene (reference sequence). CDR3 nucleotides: TGTGCCTGGAGGGGGGCTAGGGCGGATACGCAGTATTTT. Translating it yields CAWRGARADTQYF.

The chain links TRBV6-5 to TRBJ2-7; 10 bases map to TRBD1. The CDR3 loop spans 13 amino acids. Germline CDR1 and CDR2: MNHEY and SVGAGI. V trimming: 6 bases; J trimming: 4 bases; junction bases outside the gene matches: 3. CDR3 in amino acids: CASSADRGYEQYF. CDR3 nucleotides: TGTGCCAGCAGCGCGGACAGGGGGTACGAGCAGTACTTC.

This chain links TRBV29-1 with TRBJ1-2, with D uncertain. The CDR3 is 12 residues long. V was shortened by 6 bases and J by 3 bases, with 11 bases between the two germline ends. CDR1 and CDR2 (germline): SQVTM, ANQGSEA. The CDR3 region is CSVVGGHYGYTF. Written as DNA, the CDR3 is TGCAGCGTCGTGGGAGGGCACTATGGCTACACCTTC.

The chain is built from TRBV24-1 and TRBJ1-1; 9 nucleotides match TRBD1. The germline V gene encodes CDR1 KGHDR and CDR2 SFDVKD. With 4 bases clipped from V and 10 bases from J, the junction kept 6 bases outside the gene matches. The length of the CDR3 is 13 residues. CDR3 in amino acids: CATSEPGQGRAFF. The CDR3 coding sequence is TGTGCCACCAGTGAACCGGGACAGGGTAGAGCTTTCTTT.

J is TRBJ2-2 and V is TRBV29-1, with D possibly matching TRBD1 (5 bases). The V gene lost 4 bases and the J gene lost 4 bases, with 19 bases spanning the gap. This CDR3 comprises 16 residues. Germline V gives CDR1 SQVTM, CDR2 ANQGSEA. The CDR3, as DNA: TGCAGCGTTGGAAGGGGCGCGTGGTCGGCCACCGGGGAGCTGTTTTTT. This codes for CSVGRGAWSATGELFF.

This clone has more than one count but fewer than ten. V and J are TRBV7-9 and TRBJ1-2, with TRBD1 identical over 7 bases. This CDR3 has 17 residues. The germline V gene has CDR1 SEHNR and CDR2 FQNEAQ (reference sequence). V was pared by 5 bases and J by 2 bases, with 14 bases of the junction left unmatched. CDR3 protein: CASSPRSGQDWNYGYTF. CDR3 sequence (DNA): TGTGCCAGCAGCCCTCGATCTGGACAGGACTGGAACTATGGCTACACCTTC.

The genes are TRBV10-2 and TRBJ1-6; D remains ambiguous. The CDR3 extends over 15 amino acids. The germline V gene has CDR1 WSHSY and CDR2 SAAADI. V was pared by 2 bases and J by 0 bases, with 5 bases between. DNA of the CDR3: TGCGCCAGCAGTGAGGACACCTCCTATAATTCACCCCTCCACTTT. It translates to CASSEDTSYNSPLHF.

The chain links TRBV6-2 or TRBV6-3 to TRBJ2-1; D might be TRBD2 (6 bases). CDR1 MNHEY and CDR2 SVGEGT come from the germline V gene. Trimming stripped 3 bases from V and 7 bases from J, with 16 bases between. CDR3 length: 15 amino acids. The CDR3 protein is CASSYGGSGRNEQFF. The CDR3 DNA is TGTGCCAGCAGTTATGGAGGGAGTGGACGAAATGAGCAGTTCTTC.

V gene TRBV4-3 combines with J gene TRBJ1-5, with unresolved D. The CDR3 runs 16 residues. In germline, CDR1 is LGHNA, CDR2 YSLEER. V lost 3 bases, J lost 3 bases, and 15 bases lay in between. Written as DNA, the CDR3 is TGCGCCAGCAGCCAGGGGTACCGGGGAATCAATCAGCCCCAGCATTTT. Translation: CASSQGYRGINQPQHF.

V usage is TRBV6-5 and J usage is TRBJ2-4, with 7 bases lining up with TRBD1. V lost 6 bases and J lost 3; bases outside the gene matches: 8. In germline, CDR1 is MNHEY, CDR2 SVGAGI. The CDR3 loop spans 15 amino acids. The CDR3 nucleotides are TGTGCCAGCAGCTCCGCCACAGGGGACAAAAACATTCAGTACTTC. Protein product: CASSSATGDKNIQYF.

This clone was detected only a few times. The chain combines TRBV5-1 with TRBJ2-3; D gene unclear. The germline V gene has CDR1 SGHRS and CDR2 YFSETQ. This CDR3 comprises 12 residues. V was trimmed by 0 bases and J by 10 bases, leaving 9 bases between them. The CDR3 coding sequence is TGCGCCAGCAGCTTGGGGAATGAGGCGCAGTATTTT. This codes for CASSLGNEAQYF.

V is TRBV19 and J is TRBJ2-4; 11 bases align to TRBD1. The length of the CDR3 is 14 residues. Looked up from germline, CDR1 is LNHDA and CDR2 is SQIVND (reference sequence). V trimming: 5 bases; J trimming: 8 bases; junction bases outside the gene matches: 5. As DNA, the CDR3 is TGTGCCAGTAGTCGTGGACAGGGGGCTTACATTCAGTACTTC. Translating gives CASSRGQGAYIQYF.

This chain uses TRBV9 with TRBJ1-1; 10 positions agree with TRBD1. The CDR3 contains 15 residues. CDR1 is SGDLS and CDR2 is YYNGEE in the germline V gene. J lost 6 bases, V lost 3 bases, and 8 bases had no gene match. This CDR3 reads CASSARPGTGAEAFF. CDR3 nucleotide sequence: TGTGCCAGCAGCGCCCGACCCGGGACAGGGGCTGAAGCTTTCTTT. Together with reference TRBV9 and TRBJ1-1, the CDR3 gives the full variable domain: DSGVTQTPKHLITATGQRVTLRCSPRSGDLSVYWYQQSLDQGLQFLIQYYNGEERAKGNILERFSAQQFPDLHSELNLSSLELGDSALYFCASSARPGTGAEAFFGQGTRLTVV.

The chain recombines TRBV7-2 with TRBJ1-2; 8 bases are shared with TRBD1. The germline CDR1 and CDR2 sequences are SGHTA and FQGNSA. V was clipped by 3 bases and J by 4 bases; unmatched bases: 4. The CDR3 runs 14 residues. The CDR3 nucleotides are TGTGCCAGCAGCTTCGGACAGGGTGGCTATGGCTACACCTTC. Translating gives CASSFGQGGYGYTF.

Here the CDR3 DNA reads TGTGCCAGCAGTGAATACTTCGCTCGCAAAGCCCCGAACACTGAAGCTTTCTTT. Its protein is CASSEYFARKAPNTEAFF. This sequence joins TRBV25-1 and TRBJ1-1; D unresolved. V was clipped by 0 bases and J by 1 base, with 18 bases between them. The CDR3 runs to 18 residues. Germline loops: CDR1 MGHDK, CDR2 SYGVNS.

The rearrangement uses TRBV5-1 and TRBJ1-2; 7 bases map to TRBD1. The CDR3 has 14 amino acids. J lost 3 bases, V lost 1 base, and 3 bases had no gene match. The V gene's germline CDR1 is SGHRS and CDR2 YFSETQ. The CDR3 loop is CASSLRGGDYGYTF. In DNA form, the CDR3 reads TGCGCCAGCAGCTTGAGAGGGGGCGACTATGGCTACACCTTC.

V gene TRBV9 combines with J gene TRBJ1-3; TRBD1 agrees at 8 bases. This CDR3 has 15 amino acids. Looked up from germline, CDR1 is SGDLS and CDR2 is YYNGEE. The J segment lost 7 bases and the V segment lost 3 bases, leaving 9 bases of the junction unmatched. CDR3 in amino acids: CASSDETGAYNTIYF. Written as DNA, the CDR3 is TGTGCCAGCAGCGACGAGACAGGGGCGTATAACACCATATATTTT.

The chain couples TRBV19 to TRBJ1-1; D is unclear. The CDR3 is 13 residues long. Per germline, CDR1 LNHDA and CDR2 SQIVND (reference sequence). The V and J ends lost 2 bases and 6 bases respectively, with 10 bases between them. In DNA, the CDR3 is TGTGCCAGTAGTATATCCCGCGACTCTGAAGCTTTCTTT. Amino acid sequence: CASSISRDSEAFF.

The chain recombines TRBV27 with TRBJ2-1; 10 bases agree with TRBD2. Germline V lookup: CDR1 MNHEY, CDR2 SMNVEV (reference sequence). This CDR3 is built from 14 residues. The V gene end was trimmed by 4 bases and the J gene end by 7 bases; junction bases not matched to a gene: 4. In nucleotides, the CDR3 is TGTGCCAGCAGTTCAGGACTAGCGGTAAATGAGCAGTTCTTC. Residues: CASSSGLAVNEQFF.

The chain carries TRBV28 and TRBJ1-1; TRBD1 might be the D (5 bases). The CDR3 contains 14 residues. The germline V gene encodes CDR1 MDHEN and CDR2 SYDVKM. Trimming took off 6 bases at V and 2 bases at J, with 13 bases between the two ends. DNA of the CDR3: TGTGCCAGCAGGGCCGGGGGGGGTAACACTGAAGCTTTCTTT. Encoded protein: CASRAGGGNTEAFF.

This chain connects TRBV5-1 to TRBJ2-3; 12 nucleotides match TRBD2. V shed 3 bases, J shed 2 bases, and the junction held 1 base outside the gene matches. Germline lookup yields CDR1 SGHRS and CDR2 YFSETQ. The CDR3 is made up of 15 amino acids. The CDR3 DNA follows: TGCGCCAGCAGCTGGACTAGCGGGATCACAGATACGCAGTATTTT. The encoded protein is CASSWTSGITDTQYF. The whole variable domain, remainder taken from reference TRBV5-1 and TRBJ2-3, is KAGVTQTPRYLIKTRGQQVTLSCSPISGHRSVSWYQQTPGQGLQFLFEYFSETQRNKGNFPGRFSGRQFSNSRSEMNVSTLELGDSALYLCASSWTSGITDTQYFGPGTRLTVL.

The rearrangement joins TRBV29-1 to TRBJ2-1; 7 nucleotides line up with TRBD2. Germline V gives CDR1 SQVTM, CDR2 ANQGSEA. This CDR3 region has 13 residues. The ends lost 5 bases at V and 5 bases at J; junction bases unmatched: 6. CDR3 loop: CSVRGDGNNEQFF. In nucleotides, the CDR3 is TGCAGCGTTCGGGGGGACGGAAACAATGAGCAGTTCTTC.

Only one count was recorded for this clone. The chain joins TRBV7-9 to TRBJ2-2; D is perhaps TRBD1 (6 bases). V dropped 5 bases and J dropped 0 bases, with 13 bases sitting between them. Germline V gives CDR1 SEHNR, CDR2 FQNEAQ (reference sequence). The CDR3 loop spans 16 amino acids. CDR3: CASSPRGGSNTGELFF. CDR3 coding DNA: TGTGCCAGCAGCCCTAGAGGGGGTTCGAACACCGGGGAGCTGTTTTTT. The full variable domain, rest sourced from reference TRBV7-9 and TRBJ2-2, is DTGVSQNPRHKITKRGQNVTFRCDPISEHNRLYWYRQTLGQGPEFLTYFQNEAQLEKSRLLSDRFSAERPKGSFSTLEIQRTEQGDSAMYLCASSPRGGSNTGELFFGEGSRLTVL.